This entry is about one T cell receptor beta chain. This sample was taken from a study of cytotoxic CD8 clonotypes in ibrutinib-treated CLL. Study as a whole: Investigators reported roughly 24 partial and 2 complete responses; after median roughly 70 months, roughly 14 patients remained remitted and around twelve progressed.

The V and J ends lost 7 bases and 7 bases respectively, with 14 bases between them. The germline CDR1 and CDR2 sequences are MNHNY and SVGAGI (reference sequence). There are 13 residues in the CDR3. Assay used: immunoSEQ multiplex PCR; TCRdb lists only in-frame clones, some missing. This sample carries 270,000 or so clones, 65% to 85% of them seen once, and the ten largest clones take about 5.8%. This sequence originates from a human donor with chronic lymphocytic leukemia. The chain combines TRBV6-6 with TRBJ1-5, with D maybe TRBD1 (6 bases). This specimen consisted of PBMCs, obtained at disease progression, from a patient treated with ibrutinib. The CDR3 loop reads CASKTGDAQPQHF. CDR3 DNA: TGTGCCAGCAAGACAGGAGACGCACAGCCCCAGCATTTT.